This T cell receptor (beta chain) was found in a study of T cells in Graves' hyperthyroidism and ophthalmopathy (dated by TCRdb to about 2019). For the wider study: Peripheral blood samples were taken at initial diagnosis, before any treatment was given. A discovery cohort of roughly 100 patients, about 40 with Graves' ophthalmopathy and about 58 with stable Graves' hyperthyroidism, was used to find distinguishing TCR V-J signatures. Prospective prediction of ophthalmopathy was tested in an independent validation cohort of under 20 hyperthyroidism patients and 15 to 17 patients who later progressed to ophthalmopathy. The roughly 100 discovery patients were randomly divided into training and test sets at a 7:3 ratio. In more than five Graves' hyperthyroidism patients, the study also compared T-cell repertoires from thyroid tissue with T-cell repertoires from blood. After blood sampling, hyperthyroidism patients were treated with methimazole at a starting dose of 30 mg daily, and ophthalmopathy patients were treated with high-dose intravenous methylprednisolone. According to the paper, TCR Vbeta CDR3 sequencing was carried out on approximately 140 peripheral blood samples, which came from approximately 41 ophthalmopathy, around 75 hyperthyroidism and roughly 17 progressor patients.

The hyperthyroidism patients were between 18 and 65 years old and newly diagnosed, with a disease duration of less than 2 months. Exclusion was applied to patients with uncontrolled infections, other autoimmune diseases, pregnancy or lactation. Clinical symptoms, serum thyroxine and TRAb, thyroid ultrasound, and orbital computed tomography formed the basis for the diagnoses. Blood from progressor patients was collected at the time of first diagnosis with hyperthyroidism, before any ophthalmopathy symptoms had appeared. Ficoll-Paque density gradient centrifugation was used to isolate PBMCs from around 10 ml of fresh peripheral blood. Patients classed as progressors first received a Graves' hyperthyroidism diagnosis and then went on to develop ophthalmopathy during follow-up. Total RNA was extracted using Trizol reagent, and RNA quality was assessed on an Agilent 2100 Bioanalyzer. The paper as a whole reports these results and caveats: Blood samples also contained most of the expanded thyroid clonotypes (frequency above 0.001), which suggests that blood repertoires may reflect thyroid immune responses. In cross-validation, a model built on a 13 V-J signature told ophthalmopathy apart from stable hyperthyroidism with 85% to 90% sensitivity and roughly 81% specificity, and in testing the same model reached 80%/75%. During validation, the model predicted progression to ophthalmopathy a median of about 6.3 months ahead of onset, with approximately 70% sensitivity and 72% to 80% specificity. No statistical method was used to fix the sample size in advance, and group allocation was not hidden from the investigators.

The TCR beta CDR3 regions were amplified from the RNA transcripts. For the first round of RT-PCR on the TCR CDR3, the HTBI primer set was used together with the Qiagen OneStep RT-PCR kit. Libraries were constructed in a second round of multiplex PCR, after which size selection and purification were carried out. Paired-end sequencing of the libraries was performed with 100 bp reads on an Illumina HiSeq2000. The paper's data handling went like this. SOAPnuke was used to process the raw data, with reads discarded if the reads contained adapters or uncalled bases, had a mean Phred below 15, or lacked an exact constant-primer or identifier match. COPE v1.2.5 was used to merge high-quality paired reads, and clonotypes were defined as unique nucleotide sequences. Clonotypes were aligned to IMGT TRBV, TRBD and TRBJ reference segments using MiTCR v1.1. The analysis was restricted to V-J combinations with a frequency above 0.0001, which together covered roughly 99% of the repertoires. A TCS score was defined as the ratio between F50 (clonal expansion) and ExV (chaos), using BLOSUM62-based TCRdist between CDR3 peptides within each V-J. Welch's t-statistics and random forest reduced some 510 V-J features to some 14, which were used in a naive Bayes classifier (R e1071). TCRdb reprocessing: public reads trimmed at Q25 with fastp, clones called with MiXCR, in-frame beta chains kept. Every CDR3 protein is listed once, alongside the most common genes and DNA of its rows. These V and J calls rely on TCRdb rather than the paper's analysis. The sample records around 700,000 distinct CDR3 sequences, 15% to 20% of which are singletons. Around 17% of the sample rests with the top ten.

From the cysteine through the phenylalanine, the CDR3 covers 16 amino acids. Only the CDR3 part of the read is kept: 48 bases, read in frame from the first base. Trimming removed 3 bases from V and 4 bases from J; the gene matches leave 12 bases unexplained. The germline V gene sets CDR1 to SGDLS and CDR2 to YYNGEE. On this clonotype itself: Its antigen has not been determined. Base qualities are not recorded, but no much larger clone differs from it by a single base.

The sequenced sample consisted of blood. The rearranged segments are TRBV9 and TRBJ1-2; a stretch of 7 junction bases matches TRBD1. This sequence was found in a woman between 50 and 59 years old with Graves' hyperthyroidism that later progressed to Graves' ophthalmopathy. The encoded CDR3 is CASSAGAKGGGYGYTF. The DNA is as follows: TGTGCCAGCAGCGCCGGAGCCAAAGGGGGCGGCTATGGCTACACCTTC.